This T cell receptor beta chain is from a study of T-cell reconstitution after alpha-beta-depleted transplantation in children (dated by TCRdb to 2016 to 2018). General notes on the study: T-cell immune reconstitution after TCRalphabeta/CD19-depleted allogeneic hematopoietic cell transplantation in children was quantitatively tracked in the study by means of TCR repertoire profiling.

To prepare the library, PCR was applied. Sequencing took place on an Illumina HiSeq 2500. Molecular barcoding was employed in the preparation of TCR libraries, with unique molecular identifiers being used to normalize TCRbeta repertoire quantification. TCRdb reprocessed the public reads (quality trimming at Q25 with fastp, clone calling with MiXCR) and kept in-frame beta chains. Every CDR3 protein is listed once, alongside the most common genes and DNA of its rows. The sample includes 900,000 or so distinct CDR3 sequences, with roughly 16% observed a single time. In total, the top ten clones hold about 5% of the sample. The treatment or condition label on this specimen signifies: allogeneic hematopoietic cell transplantation with graft depleted of TCRalphabeta T cells and CD19 B cells. The children who served as transplant recipients had been given grafts of TCRalphabeta/CD19-depleted allogeneic hematopoietic cells.

As concerns this clonotype: The target of this receptor is not known. Per-base qualities were not stored, and no clone one base away is much larger.

Points the paper makes about the study in general: In some patients, high TCRbeta diversity at day 60 was attributed to recipient T cells and intrathymic progenitors that had survived conditioning. About two months after transplant, the apparently early recovery of alphabetaT-cell counts reportedly depended on just several hundred clones that had expanded rapidly and came from non-depleted graft cells. The frequencies of hyperexpanded clones fell over the following months, and after one year, T-cell counts and TCRbeta diversity were mostly attributed to newly produced T cells.

CDR1 and CDR2 are drawn from the germline V gene: MNHEY, SVGAGI. From the cysteine through the phenylalanine, the CDR3 covers 14 amino acids. Only the CDR3 part of the read is kept: 42 bases, read in frame from the first base. The V end loses 3 bases and the J end loses 5 bases, and a stretch of 14 bases separates them. Here the chain combines TRBV6-5 and TRBJ2-7; no D gene call is confident. The TCR sequence derives from a male patient younger than 18 who had a stem cell transplant for acute lymphoblastic leukemia, so the T cells may come from the graft donor. This sample comprised PBMCs, mostly from graft donor cells, obtained 360 days after TCRalphabeta/CD19-depleted stem cell transplant. This receptor carries the CDR3 CASSYSVGSHEQYF. The DNA sequence follows: TGTGCCAGCAGTTATTCGGTGGGGTCCCACGAGCAGTACTTC.